A selection of T cell receptor beta chains follows, all from one sample in a study of blood T cell repertoires in COVID-19. Sequenced by immunoSEQ multiplex PCR; TCRdb stores in-frame clones only, minus some. The table lists more than 450,000 clones, 87% of them singletons. The material sequenced was PBMCs or T cells enriched from blood (not recorded which). The receptors come from a woman aged 18-35 years who had recovered from COVID-19. The CDR3 runs from the conserved cysteine through the conserved F or W. The D gene is left open where the match is weak. Not every row has a clone size; where given, it reads once, few, many or a size class.

d_gene,abundance,j_gene,v_gene,CDR3nt,CDR3aa
.,.,TRBJ2-7,TRBV6-5,TGTGCCAGCAATATCTACAGGGACGAGCAGTACTTC,CASNIYRDEQYF
TRBD1,.,TRBJ2-2,TRBV12-5,TGTGCTAGTGGTAAGGGGACAGGGAACACCGGGGAGCTGTTTTTT,CASGKGTGNTGELFF
TRBD2,.,TRBJ2-4,TRBV28,TGTGCCAGCAGTTTAACCAGCGGGGGCCTAAAAAACATTCAGTACTTC,CASSLTSGGLKNIQYF
.,.,TRBJ2-1,TRBV6-5,TGTGCCAGCAGTTTTTCTTACAATGAGCAGTTCTTC,CASSFSYNEQFF
.,.,TRBJ1-5,TRBV30,TGTGCCTGGAGCCCGGACAGCTATCAGCCCCAGCATTTT,CAWSPDSYQPQHF
TRBD1,.,TRBJ2-2,TRBV11-1,TGTGCCAGCAGCTCGACAGGGATCTCCGGGGAGCTGTTTTTT,CASSSTGISGELFF
.,.,TRBJ1-1,TRBV25-1,TGTGCCAGCAGCCATAACAGGGAATCTGAAGCTTTCTTT,CASSHNRESEAFF
.,few,TRBJ1-1,TRBV4-2,TGTGCCAGCAGGCTTCAACTAAACACTGAAGCTTTCTTT,CASRLQLNTEAFF
.,.,TRBJ1-6,TRBV28,TGTGCCAGCAGTTCAGACAGTACCCTCCACTTT,CASSSDSTLHF
TRBD1,.,TRBJ2-1,TRBV18,TGTGCCAGCTCACCACTAAAGGGGGCGAGGTATGAGCAGTTCTTC,CASSPLKGARYEQFF
TRBD1,.,TRBJ1-3,TRBV9,TGTGCCAGCAGCGTAGTAGGGACAGGGGGCTCGGAAGGAAACACCATATATTTT,CASSVVGTGGSEGNTIYF
.,.,TRBJ1-1,TRBV3-1/TRBV3-2,TGTGCCAGCAGCCCAAGAACCGGGGAAGCTTTCTTT,CASSPRTGEAFF
TRBD1,once,TRBJ1-1,TRBV6-1,TGTGCCAGTAGCGAATGGCGTAACAGGGGCCTTTTGCATGCTTTCTTT,CASSEWRNRGLLHAFF
TRBD1,.,TRBJ2-1,TRBV19,TGTGCCAGTAGTGGAGACAGGGTAAATGAGCAGTTCTTC,CASSGDRVNEQFF
.,.,TRBJ1-2,TRBV20-1,TGCAGTGCGAGTGCTCCGGGGGGCTACACCTTC,CSASAPGGYTF
TRBD1,.,TRBJ2-6,TRBV29-1,TGCAGCGTTGGGGACAGGGGGGCCAACGTCCTGACTTTC,CSVGDRGANVLTF
.,once,TRBJ2-1,TRBV28,TGTGCCAGCAGTTCCTTCAAAGGGGCCTCCTACAATGAGCAGTTCTTC,CASSSFKGASYNEQFF
TRBD2,.,TRBJ2-1,TRBV12-5,TGTGCTAGTGGTTTGGTTCTCCCGGGCGGGGGGTCTGGTGAGCAGTTCTTC,CASGLVLPGGGSGEQFF
.,.,TRBJ1-1,TRBV28,TGTGCCAGCAACCGGGGGGGGGCGAACACTGAAGCTTTCTTT,CASNRGGANTEAFF
.,.,TRBJ1-5,TRBV12-3/TRBV12-4,TGTGCCAGCAGTTTAAATATGAATCAGCCCCAGCATTTT,CASSLNMNQPQHF
TRBD2,.,TRBJ2-7,TRBV7-9,TGTGCCAGCAGCCAAGGGGAGGGAACCCGCTACGAGCAGTACTTC,CASSQGEGTRYEQYF
.,once,TRBJ1-4,TRBV3-1/TRBV3-2,TGTGCCAGCAGCCAGTATGCAACTAATGAAAAACTGTTTTTT,CASSQYATNEKLFF
TRBD2,.,TRBJ2-5,TRBV5-1,TGCGCCAGCAGCTTGCGCGCGAGCGGGGGGATTCAAGAGACCCAGTACTTC,CASSLRASGGIQETQYF
.,.,TRBJ1-2,TRBV29-1,TGCAGCGTTACATCAGGCTACACCTTC,CSVTSGYTF